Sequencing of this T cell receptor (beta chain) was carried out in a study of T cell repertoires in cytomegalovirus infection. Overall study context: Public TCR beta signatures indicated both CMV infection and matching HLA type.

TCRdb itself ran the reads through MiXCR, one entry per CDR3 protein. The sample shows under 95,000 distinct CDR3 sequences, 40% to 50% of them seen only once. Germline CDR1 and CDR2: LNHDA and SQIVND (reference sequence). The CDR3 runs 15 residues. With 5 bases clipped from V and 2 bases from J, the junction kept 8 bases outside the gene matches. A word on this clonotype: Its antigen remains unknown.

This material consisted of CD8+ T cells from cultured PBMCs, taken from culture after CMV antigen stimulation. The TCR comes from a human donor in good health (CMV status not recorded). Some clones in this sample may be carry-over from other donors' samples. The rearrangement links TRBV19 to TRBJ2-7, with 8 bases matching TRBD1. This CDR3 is CASSSTGTGPYEQYF. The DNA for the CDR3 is TGTGCCAGTAGTTCGACCGGGACAGGCCCCTACGAGCAGTACTTC.